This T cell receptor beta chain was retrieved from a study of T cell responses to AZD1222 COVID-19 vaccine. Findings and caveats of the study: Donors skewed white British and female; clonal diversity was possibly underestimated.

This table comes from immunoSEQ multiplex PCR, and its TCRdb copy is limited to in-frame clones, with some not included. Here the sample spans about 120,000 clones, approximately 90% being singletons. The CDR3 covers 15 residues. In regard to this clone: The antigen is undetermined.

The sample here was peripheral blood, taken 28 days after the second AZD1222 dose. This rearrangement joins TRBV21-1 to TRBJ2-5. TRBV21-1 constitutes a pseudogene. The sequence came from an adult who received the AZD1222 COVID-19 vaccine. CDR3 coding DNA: TGTGCCAGCAGCAAAGCGCTCGGGGGCCTAGAGACCCAGTACTTC. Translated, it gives CASSKALGGLETQYF.